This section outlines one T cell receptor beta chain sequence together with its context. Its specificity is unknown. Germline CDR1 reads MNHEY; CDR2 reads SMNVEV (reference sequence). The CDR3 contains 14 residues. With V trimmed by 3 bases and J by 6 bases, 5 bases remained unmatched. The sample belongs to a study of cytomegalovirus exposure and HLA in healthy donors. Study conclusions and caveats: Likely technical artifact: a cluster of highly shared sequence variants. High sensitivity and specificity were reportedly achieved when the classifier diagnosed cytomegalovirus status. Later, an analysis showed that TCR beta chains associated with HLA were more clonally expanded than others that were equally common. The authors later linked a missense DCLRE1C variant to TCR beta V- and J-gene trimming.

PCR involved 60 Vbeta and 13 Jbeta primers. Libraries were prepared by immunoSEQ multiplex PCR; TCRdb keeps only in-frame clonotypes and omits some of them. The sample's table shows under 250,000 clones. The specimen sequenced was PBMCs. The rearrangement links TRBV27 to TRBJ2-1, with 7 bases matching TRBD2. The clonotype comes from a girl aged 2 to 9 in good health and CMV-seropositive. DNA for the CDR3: TGTGCCAGCAGTTTTGGGGGGGAGGGCAATGAGCAGTTCTTC. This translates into CASSFGGEGNEQFF.